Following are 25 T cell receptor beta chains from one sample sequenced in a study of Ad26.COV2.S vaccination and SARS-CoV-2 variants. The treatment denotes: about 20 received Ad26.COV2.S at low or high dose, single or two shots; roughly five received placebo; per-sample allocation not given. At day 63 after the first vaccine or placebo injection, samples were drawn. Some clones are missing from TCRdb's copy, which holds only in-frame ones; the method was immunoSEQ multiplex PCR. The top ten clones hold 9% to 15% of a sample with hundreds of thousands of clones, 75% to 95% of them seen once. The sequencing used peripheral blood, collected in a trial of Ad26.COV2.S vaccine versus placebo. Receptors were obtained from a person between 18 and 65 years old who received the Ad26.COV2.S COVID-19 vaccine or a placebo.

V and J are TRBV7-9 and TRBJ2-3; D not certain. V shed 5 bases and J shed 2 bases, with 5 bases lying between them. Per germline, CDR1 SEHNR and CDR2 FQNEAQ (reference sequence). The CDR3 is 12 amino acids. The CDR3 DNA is TGTGCCAGCAGCCCCCACACAGATACGCAGTATTTT. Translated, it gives CASSPHTDTQYF.

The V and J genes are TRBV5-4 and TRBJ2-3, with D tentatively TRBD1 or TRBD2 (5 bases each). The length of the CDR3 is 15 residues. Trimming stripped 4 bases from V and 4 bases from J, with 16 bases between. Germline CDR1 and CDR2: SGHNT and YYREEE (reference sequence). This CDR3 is CASSLRDRGSDTQYF. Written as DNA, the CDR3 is TGTGCCAGCAGCCTTCGGGACCGCGGCTCAGATACGCAGTATTTT. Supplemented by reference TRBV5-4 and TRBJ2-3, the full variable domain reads ETGVTQSPTHLIKTRGQQVTLRCSSQSGHNTVSWYQQALGQGPQFIFQYYREEENGRGNFPPRFSGLQFPNYSSELNVNALELDDSALYLCASSLRDRGSDTQYFGPGTRLTVL.

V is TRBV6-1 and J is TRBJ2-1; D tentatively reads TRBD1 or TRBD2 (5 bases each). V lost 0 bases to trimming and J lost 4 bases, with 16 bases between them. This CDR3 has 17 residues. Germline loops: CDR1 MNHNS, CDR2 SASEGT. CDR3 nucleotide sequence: TGTGCCAGCAGTGAAGCTCGGCGAGGGGCCCCTTACAATGAGCAGTTCTTC. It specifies CASSEARRGAPYNEQFF.

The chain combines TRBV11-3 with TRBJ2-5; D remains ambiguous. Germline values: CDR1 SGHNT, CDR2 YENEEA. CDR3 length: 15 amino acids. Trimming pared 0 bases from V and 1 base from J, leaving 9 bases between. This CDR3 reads CASSLEVVIQETQYF. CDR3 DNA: TGTGCCAGCAGCTTAGAAGTCGTGATCCAAGAGACCCAGTACTTC.

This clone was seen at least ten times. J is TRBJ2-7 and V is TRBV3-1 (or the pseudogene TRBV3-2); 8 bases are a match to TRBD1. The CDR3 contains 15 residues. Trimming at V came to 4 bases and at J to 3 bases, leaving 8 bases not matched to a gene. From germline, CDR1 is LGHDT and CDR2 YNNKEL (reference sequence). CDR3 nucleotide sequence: TGTGCCAGCAGCCGAGGATCCACAGGGGGCTACGAGCAGTACTTC. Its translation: CASSRGSTGGYEQYF.

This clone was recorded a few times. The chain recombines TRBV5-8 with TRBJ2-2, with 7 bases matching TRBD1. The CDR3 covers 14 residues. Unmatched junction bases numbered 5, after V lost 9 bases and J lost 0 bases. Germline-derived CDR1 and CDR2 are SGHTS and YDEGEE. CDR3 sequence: CATDRVSNTGELFF. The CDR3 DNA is TGTGCCACTGACAGGGTTTCGAACACCGGGGAGCTGTTTTTT.

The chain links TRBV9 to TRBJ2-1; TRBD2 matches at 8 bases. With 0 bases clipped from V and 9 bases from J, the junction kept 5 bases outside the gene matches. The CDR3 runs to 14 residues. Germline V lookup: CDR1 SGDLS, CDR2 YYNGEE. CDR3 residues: CASSVDPSGSEQFF. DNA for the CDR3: TGTGCCAGCAGCGTAGACCCTAGCGGGTCTGAGCAGTTCTTC.

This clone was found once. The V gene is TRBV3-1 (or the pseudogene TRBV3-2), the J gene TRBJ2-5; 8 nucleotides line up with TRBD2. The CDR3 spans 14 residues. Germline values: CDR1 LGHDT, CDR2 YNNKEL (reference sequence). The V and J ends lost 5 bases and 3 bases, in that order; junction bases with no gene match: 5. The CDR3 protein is CASSTSGNEETQYF. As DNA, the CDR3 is TGTGCCAGCAGCACTAGCGGCAATGAAGAGACCCAGTACTTC.

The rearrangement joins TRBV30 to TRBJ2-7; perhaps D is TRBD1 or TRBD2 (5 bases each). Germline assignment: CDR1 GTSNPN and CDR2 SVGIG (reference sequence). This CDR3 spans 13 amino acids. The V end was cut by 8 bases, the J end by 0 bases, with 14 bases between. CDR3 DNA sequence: TGTGCCCCCGGGGACCCGACCTCCTACGAGCAGTACTTC. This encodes CAPGDPTSYEQYF.

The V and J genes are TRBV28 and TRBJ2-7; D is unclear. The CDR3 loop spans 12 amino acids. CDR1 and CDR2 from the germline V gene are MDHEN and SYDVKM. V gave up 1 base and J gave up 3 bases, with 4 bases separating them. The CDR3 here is CASSLSDYEQYF. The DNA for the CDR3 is TGTGCCAGCAGTTTATCCGACTACGAGCAGTACTTC. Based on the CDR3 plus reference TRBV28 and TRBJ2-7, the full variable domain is DVKVTQSSRYLVKRTGEKVFLECVQDMDHENMFWYRQDPGLGLRLIYFSYDVKMKEKGDIPEGYSVSREKKERFSLILESASTNQTSMYLCASSLSDYEQYFGPGTRLTVT.

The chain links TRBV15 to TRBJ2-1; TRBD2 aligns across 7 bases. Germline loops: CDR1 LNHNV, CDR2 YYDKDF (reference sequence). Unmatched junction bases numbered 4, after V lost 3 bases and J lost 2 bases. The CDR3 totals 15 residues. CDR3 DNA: TGTGCCACCAGCAGCGCTAGCGGCGCCTACAATGAGCAGTTCTTC. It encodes CATSSASGAYNEQFF. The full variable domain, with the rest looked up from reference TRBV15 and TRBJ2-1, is DAMVIQNPRYQVTQFGKPVTLSCSQTLNHNVMYWYQQKSSQAPKLLFHYYDKDFNNEADTPDNFQSRRPNTSFCFLDIRSPGLGDTAMYLCATSSASGAYNEQFFGPGTRLTVL.

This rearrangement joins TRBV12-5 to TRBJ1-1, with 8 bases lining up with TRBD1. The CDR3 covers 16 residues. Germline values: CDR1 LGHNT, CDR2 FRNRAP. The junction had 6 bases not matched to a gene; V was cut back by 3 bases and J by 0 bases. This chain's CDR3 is CASGFNADRVNTEAFF. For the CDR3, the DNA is TGTGCTAGTGGTTTCAACGCGGACAGGGTGAACACTGAAGCTTTCTTT.

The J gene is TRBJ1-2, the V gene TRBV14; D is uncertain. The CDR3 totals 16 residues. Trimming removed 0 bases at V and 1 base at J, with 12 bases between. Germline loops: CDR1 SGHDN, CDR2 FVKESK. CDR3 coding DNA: TGTGCCAGCAGCCAAGATGACACGGAAGATAACTATGGCTACACCTTC. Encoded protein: CASSQDDTEDNYGYTF.

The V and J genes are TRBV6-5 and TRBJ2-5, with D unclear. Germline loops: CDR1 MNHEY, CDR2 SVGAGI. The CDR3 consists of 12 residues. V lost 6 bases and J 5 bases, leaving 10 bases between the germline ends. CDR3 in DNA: TGTGCCAGCAGGGCAGACGGGGAGACCCAGTACTTC. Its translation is CASRADGETQYF.

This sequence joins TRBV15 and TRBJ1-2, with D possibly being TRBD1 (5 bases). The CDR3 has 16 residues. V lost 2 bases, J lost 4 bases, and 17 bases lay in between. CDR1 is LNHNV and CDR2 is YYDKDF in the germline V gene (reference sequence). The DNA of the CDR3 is TGTGCCACCAGCAGAAGGGGCGCGGAGAGGGGCTATGGCTACACCTTC. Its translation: CATSRRGAERGYGYTF.

The CDR3 is CASTYFREGRGAKNIQYF. DNA for the CDR3: TGTGCCAGCACCTACTTTCGGGAGGGCCGGGGGGCCAAAAACATTCAGTACTTC. This chain connects TRBV5-4 to TRBJ2-4; 8 nucleotides match TRBD2. Germline CDR1 and CDR2: SGHNT and YYREEE (reference sequence). V lost 6 bases, J lost 1 base, and 15 bases stayed unmatched. This CDR3 has 18 residues.

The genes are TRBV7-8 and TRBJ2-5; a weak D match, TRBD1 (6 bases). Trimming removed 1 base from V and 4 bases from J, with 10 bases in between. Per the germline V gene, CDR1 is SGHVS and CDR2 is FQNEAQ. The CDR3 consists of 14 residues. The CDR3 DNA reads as TGTGCCAGCAGCTTAGATGGACAGAGAGAGACCCAGTACTTC. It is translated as CASSLDGQRETQYF.

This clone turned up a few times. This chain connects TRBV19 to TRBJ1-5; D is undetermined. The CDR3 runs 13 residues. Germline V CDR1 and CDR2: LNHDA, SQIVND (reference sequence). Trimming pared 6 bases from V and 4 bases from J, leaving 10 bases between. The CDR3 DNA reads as TGTGCCAGTAGGTGGGCCCTAAATCAGCCCCAGCATTTT. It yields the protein CASRWALNQPQHF.

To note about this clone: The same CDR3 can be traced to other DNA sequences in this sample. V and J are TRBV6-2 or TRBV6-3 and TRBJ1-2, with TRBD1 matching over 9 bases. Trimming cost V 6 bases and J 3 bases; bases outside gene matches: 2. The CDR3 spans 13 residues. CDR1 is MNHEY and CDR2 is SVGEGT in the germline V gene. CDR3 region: CASSRTGDYGYTF. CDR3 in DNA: TGTGCCAGCAGCCGGACAGGGGACTATGGCTACACCTTC.

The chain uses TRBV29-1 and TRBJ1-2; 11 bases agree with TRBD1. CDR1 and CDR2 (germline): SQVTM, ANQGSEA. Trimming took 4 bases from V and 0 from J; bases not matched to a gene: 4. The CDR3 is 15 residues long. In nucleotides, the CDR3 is TGCAGCGTTGGCGGGACAGGGGGTGCTAACTATGGCTACACCTTC. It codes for CSVGGTGGANYGYTF.

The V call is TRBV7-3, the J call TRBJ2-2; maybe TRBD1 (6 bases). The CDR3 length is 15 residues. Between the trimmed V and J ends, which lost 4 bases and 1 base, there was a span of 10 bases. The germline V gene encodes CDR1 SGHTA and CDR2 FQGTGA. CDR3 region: CASSSGVGNTGELFF. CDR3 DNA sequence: TGTGCCAGCAGCTCAGGGGTCGGGAACACCGGGGAGCTGTTTTTT. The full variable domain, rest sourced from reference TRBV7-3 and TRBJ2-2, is GAGVSQTPSNKVTEKGKYVELRCDPISGHTALYWYRQSLGQGPEFLIYFQGTGAADDSGLPNDRFFAVRPEGSVSTLKIQRTERGDSAVYLCASSSGVGNTGELFFGEGSRLTVL.

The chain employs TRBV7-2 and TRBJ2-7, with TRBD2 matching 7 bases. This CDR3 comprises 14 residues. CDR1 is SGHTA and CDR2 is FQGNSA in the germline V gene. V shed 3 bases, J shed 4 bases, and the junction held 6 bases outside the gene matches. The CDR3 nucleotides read TGTGCCAGCAGCTTTGGCGGGAGAGGTTACGAGCAGTACTTC. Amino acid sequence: CASSFGGRGYEQYF.

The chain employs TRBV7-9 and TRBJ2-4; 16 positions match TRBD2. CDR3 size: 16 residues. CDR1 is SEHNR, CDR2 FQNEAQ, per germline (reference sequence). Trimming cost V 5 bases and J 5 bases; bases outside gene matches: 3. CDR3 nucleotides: TGTGCCAGCAGCGGCGGGACTAGCGGGAGGGAAAACATTCAGTACTTC. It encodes CASSGGTSGRENIQYF.

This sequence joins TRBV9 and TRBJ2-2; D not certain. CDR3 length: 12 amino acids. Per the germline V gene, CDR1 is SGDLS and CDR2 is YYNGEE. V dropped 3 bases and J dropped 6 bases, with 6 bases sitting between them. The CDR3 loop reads CASSDPSGELFF. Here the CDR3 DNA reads TGTGCCAGCAGCGACCCCTCCGGGGAGCTGTTTTTT. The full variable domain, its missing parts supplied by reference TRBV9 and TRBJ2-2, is DSGVTQTPKHLITATGQRVTLRCSPRSGDLSVYWYQQSLDQGLQFLIQYYNGEERAKGNILERFSAQQFPDLHSELNLSSLELGDSALYFCASSDPSGELFFGEGSRLTVL.

The CDR3 loop reads CASSLGAGGSYNEQFF. The CDR3 DNA reads as TGTGCCAGCAGCTTAGGAGCGGGAGGTTCCTACAATGAGCAGTTCTTC. The chain couples TRBV13 to TRBJ2-1, with TRBD2 identical over 9 bases. Germline V gives CDR1 PRHDT, CDR2 FYEKMQ (reference sequence). The junction had 1 base not matched to a gene; V was cut back by 0 bases and J by 1 base. The CDR3 is 16 amino acids.